A single sample gave rise to the 17 T cell receptor beta chains below, sequenced in a study of read filtering for tumor transcriptome and immune sequencing. This library used around 0.4 ug RNA and molecular barcoded adaptors spanning alpha/delta and beta/gamma chains. TCRdb passed the reads through MiXCR, listing each CDR3 protein once. The table records 130,000 or so distinct CDR3 sequences, roughly 13% of them present only once. The sequencing sample was made of a population of CD138-negative cells sorted from bone marrow. The receptors come from a donor at least 40 years old with multiple myeloma.

A remark on this clonotype: This sequence may be a read error, since a much larger clone differs from it by one base. The CDR3 coding sequence is TGTGCCAGCAGTTTATACTCGCGGCAGAACGCCGGGGAGCTGTTTTTT. Amino acids: CASSLYSRQNAGELFF. The chain employs TRBV27 and TRBJ2-2; D call uncertain. CDR1 is MNHEY, CDR2 SMNVEV, per germline (reference sequence). The CDR3 extends over 16 amino acids.

In this sample, this clonotype turned up many times. The chain has TRBV3-1 and TRBJ2-2; no clear D gene. The CDR3 extends over 17 amino acids. Germline loops: CDR1 LGHDT, CDR2 YNNKEL (reference sequence). V was trimmed by 1 base and J by 0 bases, leaving 12 bases between them. The CDR3 protein is CASSQVGGGANTGELFF. The CDR3 nucleotides read TGTGCCAGCAGCCAAGTGGGCGGCGGCGCGAACACCGGGGAGCTGTTTTTT.

This clonotype was found many times. The chain uses TRBV12-3 or TRBV12-4 and TRBJ2-5, with D possibly matching TRBD2 (6 bases). The CDR3 covers 13 residues. V was trimmed by 7 bases and J by 7 bases, leaving 16 bases between them. In DNA form, the CDR3 reads TGTGCCAGCACCTCCGGGGGTACCGGGACCCAGTACTTC. Translated, it gives CASTSGGTGTQYF.

This chain connects TRBV13 to TRBJ2-2, with D hard to call. Trimming pared 7 bases from V and 2 bases from J, leaving 8 bases between. Germline V gives CDR1 PRHDT, CDR2 FYEKMQ (reference sequence). The CDR3 is made up of 13 amino acids. DNA for the CDR3: TGTGCCAGCAATATGTTAAACACCGGGGAGCTGTTTTTT. Translating gives CASNMLNTGELFF.

This clonotype was recorded a few times. A read error may be the cause here, since a much bigger clone is one base away. The V and J genes are TRBV20-1 and TRBJ1-1; D uncertain. The germline gives CDR1 DFQATT, CDR2 SNEGSKA (reference sequence). Trimming removed 4 bases at V and 1 base at J, with 7 bases between. The CDR3 runs to 12 residues. The CDR3 sequence is CSAIDSNTEAFF. CDR3 nucleotide sequence: TGCAGTGCTATCGATTCGAACACTGAAGCTTTCTTT.

This clonotype was observed at least ten times. The chain carries TRBV10-3 and TRBJ2-7; D is uncertain. V was cut by 3 bases and J by 1 base, with 1 base left in between. CDR3 length equals 11 residues. Germline V CDR1 and CDR2: ENHRY, SYGVKD. The CDR3 bases are TGTGCCATCAGTGATTCCTACGAGCAGTACTTC. Translating it yields CAISDSYEQYF.

Many counts were recorded for this clonotype. The chain carries TRBV19 and TRBJ2-2, with TRBD1 identical over 9 bases. The J segment lost 5 bases and the V segment lost 3 bases, leaving 4 bases of the junction unmatched. There are 15 residues in the CDR3. The V gene's germline CDR1 is LNHDA and CDR2 SQIVND (reference sequence). The CDR3 region is CASSIGTGSTGELFF. CDR3 nucleotides: TGTGCCAGTAGTATTGGGACAGGGTCGACCGGGGAGCTGTTTTTT.

The sample holds many counts of this clonotype. In DNA form, the CDR3 reads TGTGCCAGCAGCCCGTCGACTAGCGGGAGCGATGAGCAGTTCTTC. Translation: CASSPSTSGSDEQFF. This sequence joins TRBV5-4 and TRBJ2-1; the match to TRBD2 covers 12 bases. The CDR3 runs to 15 residues. Germline V CDR1 and CDR2: SGHNT, YYREEE (reference sequence). Losses at the gene ends were 4 bases for V and 8 bases for J; bases not matched to a gene: 7.

The table lists this clonotype with a few counts. This may stem from a read error, because a much larger clone lies one nucleotide away. The CDR3 region is CASSPPTNLNGYTF. The CDR3 DNA sequence: TGTGCCAGCTCACCACCGACAAACCTTAATGGCTACACCTTC. This chain uses TRBV18 with TRBJ1-2; D gene unclear. Trimming removed 0 bases from V and 6 bases from J, with 11 bases in between. Germline V gene sequence: CDR1 KGHSH, CDR2 LQKENI. This CDR3 spans 14 amino acids.

Ten or more counts support this clonotype. The DNA of the CDR3 is TGTGCCAGCAGGCTAGCCCTCGACACTGAAGCTTTCTTT. It specifies CASRLALDTEAFF. The V call is TRBV7-9, the J call TRBJ1-1; D gene unclear. The CDR3 covers 13 residues. CDR1 is SEHNR, CDR2 FQNEAQ, per germline (reference sequence). Trimming shortened V by 6 bases and J by 3 bases, and 11 bases separated the two germline ends. Full variable domain (missing parts from reference TRBV7-9 and TRBJ1-1): DTGVSQNPRHKITKRGQNVTFRCDPISEHNRLYWYRQTLGQGPEFLTYFQNEAQLEKSRLLSDRFSAERPKGSFSTLEIQRTEQGDSAMYLCASRLALDTEAFFGQGTRLTVV.

This clonotype was detected many times. This CDR3 is CASSYSLAGIYNEQFF. The CDR3 DNA sequence: TGTGCCAGCAGTTACTCTCTAGCGGGGATCTACAATGAGCAGTTCTTC. The chain couples TRBV6-2 or TRBV6-3 to TRBJ2-1; 9 bases match TRBD2. The germline gives CDR1 MNHEY, CDR2 SVGEGT. J lost 3 bases, V lost 0 bases, and 3 bases had no gene match. The CDR3 runs 16 residues.

In this sample, this clonotype turned up a few times. The J gene is TRBJ2-5, the V gene TRBV19; D possibly corresponds to TRBD1 (6 bases). From germline, CDR1 is LNHDA and CDR2 SQIVND (reference sequence). The ends were cut back, 5 bases at V and 5 bases at J, with 15 bases in the middle. CDR3 length: 14 residues. This CDR3 is CASSPNRAKETQYF. Here the CDR3 DNA reads TGTGCCAGTAGTCCGAACAGGGCCAAGGAGACCCAGTACTTC.

This clonotype has at least ten counts. The chain joins TRBV18 to TRBJ2-3; 7 bases line up with TRBD2. Germline V CDR1 and CDR2: KGHSH, LQKENI. V shed 4 bases and J 5 bases; nucleotides not matched to a gene: 6. The CDR3 is 14 amino acids. CDR3 DNA: TGTGCCAGCTCACTGGCGGGAGTAAGAGATACGCAGTATTTT. Protein sequence: CASSLAGVRDTQYF.

A remark on this clonotype: A read error may produce the germline difference seen at one junction end. The V call is TRBV4-1, the J call TRBJ1-1, with TRBD1 matching over 7 bases. The CDR3 loop spans 15 amino acids. CDR1 and CDR2 from the germline V gene are MGHRA and YSYEKL. Here the CDR3 DNA reads TGCACCAGCAGCCCTCAGGCAGGGGGGAGCACTGAAGCTTTCTTT. Protein product: CTSSPQAGGSTEAFF.

This clonotype was counted ten times or more. The chain employs TRBV7-2 and TRBJ2-2; a possible D gene is TRBD2 (5 bases). V lost 5 bases and J lost 6, with 13 bases in between. The CDR3 totals 14 residues. CDR1 SGHTA and CDR2 FQGNSA come from the germline V gene. The CDR3 spells CASSLGWESGELFF. The CDR3 nucleotides are TGTGCCAGCAGCCTAGGTTGGGAGTCCGGGGAGCTGTTTTTT.

The gene calls are TRBV20-1 and TRBJ1-5, with a weak D call TRBD1 (6 bases). With 6 bases removed from V and 6 bases from J, the gap between germline ends came to 15 bases. CDR1 is DFQATT and CDR2 is SNEGSKA in the germline V gene (reference sequence). CDR3 length equals 13 residues. Here the CDR3 DNA reads TGCAGTGCCTTAGGGGGTGATTTTCAGCCCCAGCATTTT. As protein: CSALGGDFQPQHF.

This clonotype was recorded many times. This chain joins TRBV28 and TRBJ2-3; D remains ambiguous. With 6 bases removed from V and 2 bases from J, the gap between germline ends came to 12 bases. The germline V gene has CDR1 MDHEN and CDR2 SYDVKM. The CDR3 is made up of 14 amino acids. The CDR3 is CASSPGPYTDTQYF. For the CDR3, the DNA is TGTGCCAGCAGCCCGGGTCCCTACACAGATACGCAGTATTTT.